The 2 T cell receptor beta chains presented below share a single source sample, sequenced in a study of T-cell memory formation after mild COVID-19. Each CDR3 protein is one row after TCRdb ran MiXCR on the 5' RACE reads. The sample consists of 450,000 to 650,000 distinct CDR3 sequences, about a fifth of them appearing once. Sequenced material: PBMCs or a T cell subset sorted from them (not recorded which). The source of these receptors is an adult woman who had mild COVID-19 (a few samples of this study predate the infection). Cell type and time point are not known.

The chain is built from TRBV5-1 and TRBJ2-1; D is possibly TRBD2 (5 bases). CDR1 and CDR2 (germline): SGHRS, YFSETQ. The CDR3 length is 15 residues. V shed 0 bases and J shed 4 bases, with 11 bases lying between them. CDR3 in DNA: TGCGCCAGCAGCTTGGCCTCGGGGTTTTACAATGAGCAGTTCTTC. Translation gives CASSLASGFYNEQFF.

This clonotype has just a few counts. This chain uses TRBV29-1 with TRBJ2-7; 7 nucleotides match TRBD1. This CDR3 region has 16 residues. Looked up from germline, CDR1 is SQVTM and CDR2 is ANQGSEA. The V segment lost 1 base and the J segment 4 bases; nucleotides outside the gene matches: 13. CDR3 region: CSVEAPTGTPNYEQYF. The DNA of the CDR3 is TGCAGCGTTGAAGCTCCGACAGGGACACCAAATTACGAGCAGTACTTC.